A single sample is the source of the 27 T cell receptor beta chains below, sequenced in a study of cytomegalovirus exposure and HLA in healthy donors. PCR was performed using 60 Vbeta and 13 Jbeta primers. Assay used: immunoSEQ multiplex PCR; TCRdb lists only in-frame clones, some missing. The sample's table shows under 50,000 clones. Material: PBMCs. These receptor sequences come from a male donor in good health and CMV-seronegative.

The chain joins TRBV2 to TRBJ1-1; possible D gene TRBD1, 6 bases. V lost 3 bases and J 5 bases, leaving 13 bases between the germline ends. This CDR3 spans 14 amino acids. Per the germline V gene, CDR1 is SNHLY and CDR2 is FYNNEI. The CDR3 DNA reads TGTGCCAGCAGTGAGCCGGGTACAGGGACTGAAGCTTTCTTT. Translating gives CASSEPGTGTEAFF.

The rearrangement links TRBV5-1 to TRBJ2-3; D not resolved. The germline V gene encodes CDR1 SGHRS and CDR2 YFSETQ. The ends were cut back, 3 bases at V and 0 bases at J, with 8 bases in the middle. CDR3 length: 14 residues. CDR3 loop: CASSSLESTDTQYF. Here the CDR3 DNA reads TGCGCCAGCAGCTCCCTAGAAAGCACAGATACGCAGTATTTT.

The chain has TRBV19 and TRBJ1-2; a possible D gene is TRBD1 (5 bases). From germline, CDR1 is LNHDA and CDR2 SQIVND (reference sequence). CDR3 size: 17 residues. Trimming stripped 3 bases from V and 2 bases from J, with 19 bases between. This CDR3 is CASSIGIGTTGNYGYTF. In DNA, the CDR3 is TGTGCCAGTAGTATCGGAATCGGGACTACGGGAAACTATGGCTACACCTTC.

V is TRBV6-6 and J is TRBJ2-7, with 7 positions matching TRBD2. The V gene end was trimmed by 7 bases and the J gene end by 5 bases; junction bases not matched to a gene: 8. Germline assignment: CDR1 MNHNY and CDR2 SVGAGI (reference sequence). The CDR3 runs to 13 residues. The CDR3 here is CASISPGGNEQYF. The DNA of the CDR3 is TGTGCCAGCATCTCCCCGGGGGGAAACGAGCAGTACTTC.

The chain has TRBV19 and TRBJ1-1; D not certain. The V end lost 3 bases, the J end lost 3 bases, and 11 bases lay between the germline ends. This CDR3 has 14 residues. Germline V gene sequence: CDR1 LNHDA, CDR2 SQIVND (reference sequence). CDR3 sequence: CASSMEGAYTEAFF. CDR3 nucleotide sequence: TGTGCCAGTAGTATGGAGGGTGCTTACACTGAAGCTTTCTTT.

This chain joins TRBV6-1 and TRBJ1-1; the D is unclear. The V end lost 5 bases, the J end lost 2 bases, and 15 bases lay between the germline ends. The CDR3 is made up of 15 amino acids. CDR1 and CDR2 from the germline V gene are MNHNS and SASEGT. The CDR3 reads CASSPTTDSNTEAFF. DNA of the CDR3: TGTGCCAGCAGTCCCACGACGGACTCCAACACTGAAGCTTTCTTT.

This chain joins TRBV15 and TRBJ2-5; D gene uncertain. The J call may not be correct, given that the DNA end is closer to TRBJ2-7. The CDR3 has 12 amino acids. The germline V gene has CDR1 LNHNV and CDR2 YYDKDF (reference sequence). Here the CDR3 reads CATSMHRTEQYF. The CDR3 DNA sequence: TGTGCCACCAGCATGCACCGAACCGAGCAGTACTTC.

Here the CDR3 reads CASSLAAGGAAGELFF. CDR3 sequence (DNA): TGTGCCAGCAGCTTAGCAGCGGGGGGAGCAGCCGGGGAGCTGTTTTTT. V and J are TRBV7-6 and TRBJ2-2; 9 positions agree with TRBD2. From germline, CDR1 is SGHVS and CDR2 FNYEAQ. V shed 0 bases and J 6 bases; nucleotides not matched to a gene: 5. The CDR3 is 16 residues long.

The chain recombines TRBV27 with TRBJ1-6, with 10 positions matching TRBD1. This CDR3 comprises 16 residues. The V gene end was trimmed by 0 bases and the J gene end by 10 bases; junction bases not matched to a gene: 6. Germline assignment: CDR1 MNHEY and CDR2 SMNVEV (reference sequence). CDR3 bases: TGTGCCAGCAGTTTATCGGAGGACAGGGGGAGCTCACCCCTCCACTTT. Protein product: CASSLSEDRGSSPLHF.

The gene calls are TRBV5-1 and TRBJ1-3, with 8 bases aligning to TRBD1. V shed 4 bases and J 0 bases; nucleotides not matched to a gene: 6. The germline V gene encodes CDR1 SGHRS and CDR2 YFSETQ. The CDR3 has 16 residues. In DNA form, the CDR3 reads TGCGCCAGCAGCAACGGACAGGGCCTCTCTGGAAACACCATATATTTT. Protein sequence: CASSNGQGLSGNTIYF.

V is TRBV11-3 and J is TRBJ2-7, with D perhaps TRBD1 (6 bases). The CDR3 has 13 residues. Germline CDR1 SGHNT, CDR2 YENEEA. V was trimmed by 4 bases and J by 5 bases, leaving 12 bases between them. CDR3 nucleotides: TGTGCCAGCAGCTCAACCTACAGGGACGAGCAGTACTTC. Encoded protein: CASSSTYRDEQYF.

The rearrangement uses TRBV25-1 and TRBJ1-2; TRBD1 matches at 8 bases. Trimming at V came to 3 bases and at J to 7 bases, leaving 4 bases not matched to a gene. This CDR3 contains 13 residues. The V gene's germline CDR1 is MGHDK and CDR2 SYGVNS. CDR3 loop: CASSDQGAVGYTF. CDR3 bases: TGTGCCAGCAGTGATCAGGGGGCGGTTGGCTACACCTTC.

The V and J genes are TRBV29-1 and TRBJ2-1, with TRBD2 as a possible D gene (6 bases). The V end was cut by 4 bases, the J end by 7 bases, with 14 bases between. This CDR3 has 13 amino acids. The V gene's germline CDR1 is SQVTM and CDR2 ANQGSEA. CDR3 loop: CSVGGVLVNEQFF. CDR3 nucleotide sequence: TGCAGCGTTGGGGGGGTTCTGGTAAATGAGCAGTTCTTC.

This chain connects TRBV19 to TRBJ1-2, with 7 bases that match TRBD1. The CDR3 spans 14 residues. CDR1 is LNHDA and CDR2 is SQIVND in the germline V gene (reference sequence). With V trimmed by 9 bases and J by 8 bases, 15 bases remained unmatched. CDR3 loop: CASVPGQHYGGYTF. For the CDR3, the DNA is TGTGCCAGCGTACCGGGACAGCACTATGGGGGCTACACCTTC.

The chain couples TRBV18 to TRBJ1-5, with a weak D call TRBD1 (6 bases). This CDR3 is built from 14 residues. Trimming removed 1 base at V and 4 bases at J, with 8 bases between. The germline gives CDR1 KGHSH, CDR2 LQKENI. In DNA form, the CDR3 reads TGTGCCAGCTCACCACAGGGGGGGAATCAGCCCCAGCATTTT. Protein: CASSPQGGNQPQHF.

This chain connects TRBV7-6 to TRBJ1-1, with a tentative D call TRBD1 (5 bases). V dropped 2 bases and J dropped 10 bases, with 14 bases sitting between them. Germline V gene sequence: CDR1 SGHVS, CDR2 FNYEAQ. CDR3 length: 13 residues. The CDR3 region is CASSLSTGGSAFF. CDR3 bases: TGTGCCAGCAGCTTATCCACGGGGGGTTCAGCTTTCTTT.

V is TRBV4-1 and J is TRBJ2-1; 9 bases are a match to TRBD2. Germline V lookup: CDR1 MGHRA, CDR2 YSYEKL. J lost 6 bases, V lost 1 base, and 10 bases had no gene match. The CDR3 is 17 amino acids. The CDR3 loop reads CASSQVVAGGNFNEQFF. CDR3 bases: TGCGCCAGCAGCCAAGTGGTTGCGGGGGGGAATTTCAATGAGCAGTTCTTC.

This chain links TRBV7-2 with TRBJ2-7; D is unclear. This CDR3 is built from 14 residues. CDR1 is SGHTA, CDR2 FQGNSA, per germline. The V end was cut by 2 bases, the J end by 2 bases, with 10 bases between. CDR3 coding DNA: TGTGCCAGCAGCTTACCGGAGCCCCCCTACGAGCAGTACTTC. Its translation is CASSLPEPPYEQYF.

The J gene is TRBJ2-3, the V gene TRBV7-9; the match to TRBD1 covers 9 bases. Germline V gives CDR1 SEHNR, CDR2 FQNEAQ (reference sequence). V lost 1 base and J lost 4; bases outside the gene matches: 0. The CDR3 length is 14 residues. The CDR3 sequence is CASSLGQGADTQYF. CDR3 DNA: TGTGCCAGCAGCTTAGGACAGGGGGCAGATACGCAGTATTTT.

The chain employs TRBV13 and TRBJ2-2, with no clear D. This CDR3 comprises 15 residues. Trimming removed 5 bases at V and 6 bases at J, with 16 bases between. Germline CDR1 reads PRHDT; CDR2 reads FYEKMQ (reference sequence). The CDR3 region is CASSLGKIVSGELFF. Written as DNA, the CDR3 is TGTGCCAGCAGCCTCGGTAAGATCGTATCCGGGGAGCTGTTTTTT.

The CDR3, as DNA: TGCGCCAGCAGCTCGACAGGGGAAGCTTTCTTT. It codes for CASSSTGEAFF. The J gene is TRBJ1-1, the V gene TRBV4-1; 7 nucleotides agree with TRBD1. Germline V gives CDR1 MGHRA, CDR2 YSYEKL. V was clipped by 5 bases and J by 8 bases; unmatched bases: 2. This CDR3 is 11 amino acids long.

This rearrangement joins TRBV11-2 to TRBJ1-1; D unclear. The CDR3 runs 13 residues. The ends were cut back, 6 bases at V and 4 bases at J, with 12 bases in the middle. The V gene's germline CDR1 is SGHAT and CDR2 FQNNGV. Here the CDR3 DNA reads TGTGCCAGCAGTTCTAGTATGGGCACTGAAGCTTTCTTT. This translates into CASSSSMGTEAFF. Full variable domain (outside the CDR3, taken from reference TRBV11-2 and TRBJ1-1): EAGVAQSPRYKIIEKRQSVAFWCNPISGHATLYWYQQILGQGPKLLIQFQNNGVVDDSQLPKDRFSAERLKGVDSTLKIQPAKLEDSAVYLCASSSSMGTEAFFGQGTRLTVV.

The chain recombines TRBV6-5 with TRBJ2-3, with 7 bases aligning to TRBD2. The ends lost 6 bases at V and 4 bases at J; junction bases unmatched: 7. CDR3 length: 14 amino acids. Germline assignment: CDR1 MNHEY and CDR2 SVGAGI. For the CDR3, the DNA is TGTGCCAGCAGAATCTTTCGGGGGGCAGATACGCAGTATTTT. This translates into CASRIFRGADTQYF.

The DNA of the CDR3 is TGTGCCAGCAGTTCCCGTCGACAGGGCCAAGAGACCCAGTACTTC. As protein: CASSSRRQGQETQYF. The chain is built from TRBV28 and TRBJ2-5, with 7 bases identical to TRBD1. Germline CDR1 MDHEN, CDR2 SYDVKM. CDR3 length: 15 residues. With 4 bases clipped from V and 1 base from J, the junction kept 6 bases outside the gene matches. Looking up the rest from reference TRBV28 and TRBJ2-5 gives the full variable domain: DVKVTQSSRYLVKRTGEKVFLECVQDMDHENMFWYRQDPGLGLRLIYFSYDVKMKEKGDIPEGYSVSREKKERFSLILESASTNQTSMYLCASSSRRQGQETQYFGPGTRLLVL.

The chain is built from TRBV7-9 and TRBJ2-7, with 8 bases matching TRBD1. The CDR3 length is 17 residues. The V and J ends lost 7 bases and 6 bases, in that order; junction bases with no gene match: 20. Per the germline V gene, CDR1 is SEHNR and CDR2 is FQNEAQ (reference sequence). The CDR3 sequence is CASTKEYGQGALGEQYF. CDR3 sequence (DNA): TGTGCCAGCACCAAAGAATACGGGCAGGGGGCTCTGGGCGAGCAGTACTTC.

V and J are TRBV9 and TRBJ1-2; D remains ambiguous. Germline V gene data show CDR1 as SGDLS and CDR2 as YYNGEE. The V gene lost 3 bases and the J gene lost 3 bases, with 9 bases spanning the gap. The length of the CDR3 is 13 residues. CDR3 nucleotides: TGTGCCAGCAGCGACCTGAGCCACTATGGCTACACCTTC. Translating it yields CASSDLSHYGYTF.

The V and J genes are TRBV6-5 and TRBJ1-1, with 7 nucleotides matching TRBD1. The trim removed 3 bases at V and 0 bases at J, leaving 7 bases unmatched. This CDR3 has 16 residues. Germline V gene lookup returns CDR1 MNHEY and CDR2 SVGAGI. CDR3 DNA: TGTGCCAGCAGTTATTTACAGGGGTTGATGAACACTGAAGCTTTCTTT. Encoded protein: CASSYLQGLMNTEAFF.